One sample yielded the 19 T cell receptor beta chains listed below, sequenced in a study of cytomegalovirus exposure and HLA in healthy donors. The PCR made use of 60 Vbeta and 13 Jbeta primers. Repertoires were generated with immunoSEQ multiplex PCR, while TCRdb's copy carries only in-frame clones and drops some. This table has 100,000 to 150,000 clones, 83% appearing once. Sequencing was performed on PBMCs. The receptors here all came from a woman aged 40 to 50 in good health and CMV-seropositive.

The chain joins TRBV10-2 to TRBJ1-6; 7 bases align to TRBD1. Germline trimming cut 6 bases from V and 10 bases from J; bases unmatched to any gene: 6. CDR1 WSHSY and CDR2 SAAADI come from the germline V gene. The CDR3 runs 13 residues. The CDR3 nucleotides are TGCGCCAGCAGGGACGACAGGGTCTCACCCCTCCACTTT. Protein: CASRDDRVSPLHF.

This chain connects TRBV2 to TRBJ1-4; D is possibly TRBD1 (6 bases). Germline-derived CDR1 and CDR2 are SNHLY and FYNNEI. The CDR3 runs to 15 residues. V was trimmed by 6 bases and J by 0 bases, leaving 11 bases between them. DNA for the CDR3: TGTGCCAGCAGAGGAACAGGGACAACTAATGAAAAACTGTTTTTT. This gives the protein CASRGTGTTNEKLFF.

This sequence joins TRBV7-3 and TRBJ2-5; the match to TRBD2 covers 8 bases. V gave up 5 bases and J gave up 5 bases; unmatched junction bases: 7. Germline CDR1 SGHTA, CDR2 FQGTGA. The CDR3 sequence is 14 residues long. The CDR3 bases are TGTGCCAGCAGCCGGACTGGCGGGGGGGAGACCCAGTACTTC. Protein sequence: CASSRTGGGETQYF.

There are a few counts of this clone. The same CDR3 is also encoded by other DNA sequences in this sample. The V gene is TRBV18, the J gene TRBJ1-5; D ambiguous. The CDR3 runs to 12 residues. Germline V lookup: CDR1 KGHSH, CDR2 LQKENI. The V gene lost 1 base and the J gene lost 10 bases, with 8 bases spanning the gap. In DNA, the CDR3 is TGTGCCAGCTCACCACTTGCGGGACCCCAGCATTTT. It specifies CASSPLAGPQHF.

CDR3 region: CASRQGLASSYEQYF. The CDR3 nucleotides are TGCGCCAGCAGACAGGGACTAGCGAGCTCCTACGAGCAGTACTTC. The chain has TRBV4-3 and TRBJ2-7, with TRBD2 identical over 10 bases. Unmatched junction bases numbered 5, after V lost 6 bases and J lost 0 bases. Germline V gene sequence: CDR1 LGHNA, CDR2 YSLEER. This CDR3 spans 15 amino acids.

The chain couples TRBV4-2 to TRBJ2-3, with 12 nucleotides matching TRBD2. Unmatched junction bases numbered 4, after V lost 0 bases and J lost 3 bases. Germline assignment: CDR1 LGHNA and CDR2 YNFKEQ. CDR3 length: 17 residues. CDR3 in DNA: TGTGCCAGCAGCCAAGATGGGGGGACTAGCGGGACAGATACGCAGTATTTT. Translation gives CASSQDGGTSGTDTQYF.

About this clone: No conserved phenylalanine or tryptophan is present at the end of the CDR3, so a read error is the likely explanation. The J gene is TRBJ2-7, the V gene TRBV28, with D maybe TRBD1 (5 bases). V dropped 5 bases and J dropped 3 bases, with 11 bases sitting between them. Germline V gene sequence: CDR1 MDHEN, CDR2 SYDVKM. This CDR3 is 13 amino acids long. Here the CDR3 DNA reads TGTGCCAGCAGTCAGGGATTGAACTACGAGCAGTACTCC. Translation: CASSQGLNYEQYS.

The chain recombines TRBV5-6 with TRBJ2-2; 8 nucleotides match TRBD2. This CDR3 spans 14 amino acids. The germline V gene has CDR1 SGHDT and CDR2 YYEEEE. V trimming: 5 bases; J trimming: 7 bases; junction bases outside the gene matches: 7. CDR3 sequence (DNA): TGTGCCAGCAGTCTGAGCGGGAGAGACGGGGAGCTGTTTTTT. Its translation is CASSLSGRDGELFF.

This rearrangement joins TRBV9 to TRBJ2-1; tentative D call: TRBD2 (8 bases). V was cut by 4 bases and J by 4 bases, with 18 bases left in between. The germline gives CDR1 SGDLS, CDR2 YYNGEE. This CDR3 spans 16 amino acids. The CDR3 spells CASSPGGAGGYNEQFF. CDR3 nucleotide sequence: TGTGCCAGCAGCCCCGGGGGGGCAGGGGGTTACAATGAGCAGTTCTTC.

This clone occurred once. This chain joins TRBV7-9 and TRBJ1-4, with TRBD1 identical over 8 bases. Germline CDR1 SEHNR, CDR2 FQNEAQ (reference sequence). The CDR3 contains 14 residues. With 3 bases clipped from V and 7 bases from J, the junction kept 4 bases outside the gene matches. The CDR3 is CASSLDRESEKLFF. CDR3 DNA sequence: TGTGCCAGCAGCTTGGACAGGGAGAGTGAAAAACTGTTTTTT. The full variable domain, with the rest looked up from reference TRBV7-9 and TRBJ1-4, is DTGVSQNPRHKITKRGQNVTFRCDPISEHNRLYWYRQTLGQGPEFLTYFQNEAQLEKSRLLSDRFSAERPKGSFSTLEIQRTEQGDSAMYLCASSLDRESEKLFFGSGTQLSVL.

The chain joins TRBV2 to TRBJ2-1; no clear D gene. With 5 bases removed from V and 0 bases from J, the gap between germline ends came to 11 bases. Germline-derived CDR1 and CDR2 are SNHLY and FYNNEI. The CDR3 is 15 residues long. The CDR3: CASSSSYNSYNEQFF. Written as DNA, the CDR3 is TGTGCCAGCAGTTCCTCATACAACTCCTACAATGAGCAGTTCTTC.

The chain carries TRBV7-8 and TRBJ1-1; no reliable D call. Germline loops: CDR1 SGHVS, CDR2 FQNEAQ. This CDR3 is built from 15 residues. Trimming took 5 bases from V and 1 from J, leaving 14 bases between them. The CDR3: CASSPFYGANTEAFF. The DNA of the CDR3 is TGTGCCAGCAGCCCATTTTACGGAGCGAACACTGAAGCTTTCTTT.

The chain recombines TRBV5-4 with TRBJ1-1, with TRBD1 matching over 10 bases. The CDR3 extends over 15 amino acids. Germline CDR1 is SGHNT and CDR2 is YYREEE (reference sequence). After removal of 1 base from V and 7 bases from J, the junction contained 7 bases not matched to a gene. In nucleotides, the CDR3 is TGTGCCAGCAGCTTGTCTTTGGGGACAGGGGATGAAGCTTTCTTT. Amino acid sequence: CASSLSLGTGDEAFF.

The chain combines TRBV28 with TRBJ2-3, with TRBD1 matching 10 bases. The CDR3 spans 16 residues. Germline CDR1 is MDHEN and CDR2 is SYDVKM. J was trimmed by 3 bases and V by 5 bases; bases with no gene match: 8. The CDR3 protein is CASSPGTGEMTDTQYF. CDR3 sequence (DNA): TGTGCCAGCAGTCCTGGGACAGGGGAAATGACAGATACGCAGTATTTT.

The chain couples TRBV6-5 to TRBJ1-2; the D gene is possibly TRBD1 (6 bases). The CDR3 is 14 residues long. The V end was cut by 2 bases, the J end by 4 bases, with 11 bases between. Germline V CDR1 and CDR2: MNHEY, SVGAGI. DNA for the CDR3: TGTGCCAGCAGTTACGACCAGGGGTTCTATGGCTACACCTTC. Residues: CASSYDQGFYGYTF.

The gene calls are TRBV5-1 and TRBJ1-4, with D uncertain. This CDR3 is built from 12 residues. Trimming stripped 5 bases from V and 7 bases from J, with 9 bases between. The V gene's germline CDR1 is SGHRS and CDR2 YFSETQ. The DNA of the CDR3 is TGCGCCAGCAGGAACGAGGGTGAAAAACTGTTTTTT. Translating it yields CASRNEGEKLFF.

The chain couples TRBV2 to TRBJ2-1; 15 bases are shared with TRBD2. CDR1 is SNHLY, CDR2 FYNNEI, per germline. This CDR3 spans 16 amino acids. The V and J ends lost 7 bases and 6 bases, in that order; junction bases with no gene match: 7. In nucleotides, the CDR3 is TGTGCCAGCATGGGACTAGCGGGAGGTAAGGGCAATGAGCAGTTCTTC. This sequence encodes CASMGLAGGKGNEQFF.

The chain uses TRBV5-6 and TRBJ2-7; 11 bases are a match to TRBD2. This CDR3 has 16 amino acids. The germline V gene encodes CDR1 SGHDT and CDR2 YYEEEE. V lost 3 bases to trimming and J lost 2 bases; unmatched junction nucleotides: 7. CDR3 in DNA: TGTGCCAGCAGCTCGTCTACTAGCGGGAGAGCCTACGAGCAGTACTTC. Protein product: CASSSSTSGRAYEQYF. The full variable domain, its missing parts supplied by reference TRBV5-6 and TRBJ2-7, is DAGVTQSPTHLIKTRGQQVTLRCSPKSGHDTVSWYQQALGQGPQFIFQYYEEEERQRGNFPDRFSGHQFPNYSSELNVNALLLGDSALYLCASSSSTSGRAYEQYFGPGTRLTVT.

The chain combines TRBV29-1 with TRBJ1-3, with no clear D. V was trimmed by 7 bases and J by 4 bases, leaving 8 bases between them. Germline V lookup: CDR1 SQVTM, CDR2 ANQGSEA. CDR3 length: 11 amino acids. The CDR3 spells CSGREGNTIYF. The CDR3 region has the DNA TGCAGCGGGAGGGAAGGAAACACCATATATTTT.